This entry lists 4 T cell receptor beta chains sequenced from one sample in a study of T cell responses to AZD1222 COVID-19 vaccine. TCRdb keeps only in-frame clones here, not all; method: immunoSEQ multiplex PCR. This table holds roughly 150,000 clones, 85% to 90% found once. The sequenced sample was peripheral blood, obtained on day 0 of AZD1222 vaccination. All receptors derive from an adult in good health.

The chain uses TRBV7-3 and TRBJ1-2; D remains unclear. CDR3 size: 14 residues. V lost 5 bases, J lost 6 bases, and 16 bases lay in between. From germline, CDR1 is SGHTA and CDR2 FQGTGA. The CDR3 reads CASSETGQIDGYTF. For the CDR3, the DNA is TGTGCCAGCAGCGAGACTGGGCAGATAGATGGCTACACCTTC. The entire variable domain, with the rest obtained from reference TRBV7-3 and TRBJ1-2, is as follows: GAGVSQTPSNKVTEKGKYVELRCDPISGHTALYWYRQSLGQGPEFLIYFQGTGAADDSGLPNDRFFAVRPEGSVSTLKIQRTERGDSAVYLCASSETGQIDGYTFGSGTRLTVV.

The chain recombines TRBV11-2 with TRBJ2-4; 8 bases fit TRBD1. The ends lost 4 bases at V and 6 bases at J; junction bases unmatched: 8. Germline CDR1 reads SGHAT; CDR2 reads FQNNGV. This CDR3 contains 15 residues. Written as DNA, the CDR3 is TGTGCCAGCAGCTCGTCCGGGACAGGTTTAAACATTCAGTACTTC. Its protein is CASSSSGTGLNIQYF.

The chain has TRBV2 and TRBJ2-3; D gene uncertain. The CDR3 loop spans 15 amino acids. CDR1 and CDR2 from the germline V gene are SNHLY and FYNNEI. Trimming took off 4 bases at V and 0 bases at J, with 11 bases between the two ends. In nucleotides, the CDR3 is TGTGCCAGCAGTGCGCGCACTACTAGCACAGATACGCAGTATTTT. Protein sequence: CASSARTTSTDTQYF. Using reference TRBV2 and TRBJ2-3 for the parts outside the CDR3, the full variable domain is EPEVTQTPSHQVTQMGQEVILRCVPISNHLYFYWYRQILGQKVEFLVSFYNNEISEKSEIFDDQFSVERPDGSNFTLKIRSTKLEDSAMYFCASSARTTSTDTQYFGPGTRLTVL.

The CDR3: CASLVSRNTGELFF. For the CDR3, the DNA is TGTGCCTCCCTAGTTTCCAGAAACACCGGGGAGCTGTTTTTT. J is TRBJ2-2 and V is TRBV30, with D uncertain. V lost 7 bases and J lost 2, with 14 bases in between. This CDR3 spans 14 amino acids. The germline CDR1 and CDR2 sequences are GTSNPN and SVGIG (reference sequence).